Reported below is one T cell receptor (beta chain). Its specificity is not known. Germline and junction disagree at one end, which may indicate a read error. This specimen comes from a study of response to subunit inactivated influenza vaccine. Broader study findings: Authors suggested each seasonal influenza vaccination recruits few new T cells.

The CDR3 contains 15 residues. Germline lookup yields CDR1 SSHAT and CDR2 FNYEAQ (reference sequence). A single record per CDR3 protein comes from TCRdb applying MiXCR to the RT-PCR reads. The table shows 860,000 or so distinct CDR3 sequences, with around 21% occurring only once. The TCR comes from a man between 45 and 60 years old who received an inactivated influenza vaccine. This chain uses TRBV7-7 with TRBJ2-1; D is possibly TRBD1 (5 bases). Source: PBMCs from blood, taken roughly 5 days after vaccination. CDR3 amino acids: CASSLGAQTDNEQFF. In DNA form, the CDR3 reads TGTGCTAGCAGCTTAGGAGCCCAGACAGACAATGAGCAGTTCTTC.